The 18 T cell receptor beta chains in this list originate from one sample, sequenced in a study of CD8 T cells in Susac syndrome. With random hexamers, reverse transcription was performed on roughly 0.5 to 1 ug of RNA. TCRdb re-called the immunoSEQ multiplex PCR reads with MiXCR, one entry per CDR3 protein. The table lists fewer than 300,000 distinct CDR3 sequences, around 84% of them singletons, with approximately 0.11% in the top ten. The sequencing input was CD8+ T cells from PBMCs. These receptor sequences come from a human donor with multiple sclerosis.

The V call is TRBV27, the J call TRBJ1-5, with unresolved D. Germline V gene sequence: CDR1 MNHEY, CDR2 SMNVEV (reference sequence). The CDR3 consists of 15 residues. V lost 7 bases and J lost 3, with 16 bases in between. The CDR3 nucleotides are TGTGCCAGCAACTCAGGTTCGGGGTACAATCAGCCCCAGCATTTT. Encoded protein: CASNSGSGYNQPQHF.

Written as DNA, the CDR3 is TGTGCCAGCAGCCAAGAAGAAGAGACAGATACGCAGTATTTT. Protein sequence: CASSQEEETDTQYF. This chain links TRBV3-1 with TRBJ2-3; D gene unclear. Germline values: CDR1 LGHDT, CDR2 YNNKEL (reference sequence). This CDR3 comprises 14 residues. Trimming stripped 0 bases from V and 3 bases from J, with 7 bases between.

V is TRBV29-1 and J is TRBJ1-2; 8 bases align to TRBD1. Germline CDR1 is SQVTM and CDR2 is ANQGSEA. After removal of 6 bases from V and 5 bases from J, the junction contained 2 bases not matched to a gene. The CDR3 has 11 amino acids. The CDR3 sequence: CSVTGGYGYTF. The CDR3 coding sequence is TGCAGCGTCACAGGGGGGTATGGCTACACCTTC.

This chain uses TRBV11-2 with TRBJ2-1, with D unresolved. Germline V gene lookup returns CDR1 SGHAT and CDR2 FQNNGV. The germline V and J ends were trimmed by 5 bases and 5 bases, with 10 bases remaining between them. This CDR3 is 13 amino acids long. The CDR3 nucleotides are TGTGCCAGCAGCCGACAAGCACACAATGAGCAGTTCTTC. Residues: CASSRQAHNEQFF.

V is TRBV7-9 and J is TRBJ2-4; 8 bases agree with TRBD1. Germline V gene lookup returns CDR1 SEHNR and CDR2 FQNEAQ (reference sequence). Trimming at V came to 5 bases and at J to 8 bases, leaving 17 bases not matched to a gene. The CDR3 runs to 17 residues. CDR3 DNA: TGTGCCAGCAGCGGGACCGGGACAGGCTTCCCAAGGGACATTCAGTACTTC. It specifies CASSGTGTGFPRDIQYF.

The chain recombines TRBV29-1 with TRBJ1-2; D is uncertain. Deletions cut 0 bases from V and 6 bases from J, with 5 bases between. The CDR3 loop spans 11 amino acids. CDR1 SQVTM and CDR2 ANQGSEA come from the germline V gene. The CDR3: CSVEERDGYTF. The CDR3 DNA is TGCAGCGTTGAAGAACGGGATGGCTACACCTTC.

CDR3 sequence reads: CAATGGDMNTEAFF. The CDR3 coding sequence is TGTGCCGCTACAGGGGGCGACATGAACACTGAAGCTTTCTTT. The chain links TRBV10-3 to TRBJ1-1; 9 nucleotides line up with TRBD1. Germline-derived CDR1 and CDR2 are ENHRY and SYGVKD. The CDR3 is 14 amino acids. V lost 11 bases and J lost 0; bases outside the gene matches: 7.

The chain has TRBV13 and TRBJ2-3, with TRBD2 matching over 10 bases. Trimming took 3 bases from V and 7 from J; bases not matched to a gene: 16. Germline values: CDR1 PRHDT, CDR2 FYEKMQ (reference sequence). There are 18 residues in the CDR3. CDR3 sequence (DNA): TGTGCCAGCAGCTTGTCTAGCGGGAGCTTGTTGATTCCTCATACGCAGTATTTT. It encodes CASSLSSGSLLIPHTQYF.

The chain links TRBV29-1 to TRBJ2-7; possibly TRBD2 for D (5 bases). The CDR3 length is 15 residues. Per germline, CDR1 SQVTM and CDR2 ANQGSEA. V lost 4 bases and J 2 bases, leaving 18 bases between the germline ends. The CDR3 coding sequence is TGCAGCGTTGTAGGAAAGGACGGACTGACCTACGAGCAGTACTTC. Encoded protein: CSVVGKDGLTYEQYF.

This clonotype was seen once. The V gene is TRBV29-1, the J gene TRBJ2-4; D gene unclear. Between the trimmed V and J ends, which lost 4 bases and 4 bases, there was a span of 8 bases. This CDR3 is built from 12 residues. Germline lookup yields CDR1 SQVTM and CDR2 ANQGSEA. CDR3 sequence (DNA): TGCAGCGTTGTAGGCAGAAAAAACATTCAGTACTTC. The encoded protein is CSVVGRKNIQYF.

V is TRBV28 and J is TRBJ2-3, with D perhaps TRBD1 (5 bases). Deletions cut 5 bases from V and 5 bases from J, with 8 bases between. The CDR3 is 12 amino acids. Germline V CDR1 and CDR2: MDHEN, SYDVKM. The CDR3 DNA follows: TGTGCCAGCAGTAACACAGGAGATACGCAGTATTTT. Protein: CASSNTGDTQYF. Full variable domain (missing parts from reference TRBV28 and TRBJ2-3): DVKVTQSSRYLVKRTGEKVFLECVQDMDHENMFWYRQDPGLGLRLIYFSYDVKMKEKGDIPEGYSVSREKKERFSLILESASTNQTSMYLCASSNTGDTQYFGPGTRLTVL.

The chain couples TRBV11-2 to TRBJ2-7; D gene ambiguous. The germline V gene has CDR1 SGHAT and CDR2 FQNNGV. The CDR3 runs to 15 residues. The V end was cut by 0 bases, the J end by 1 base, with 10 bases between. CDR3 nucleotides: TGTGCCAGCAGCTTAGATCTAGGTATATCCTACGAGCAGTACTTC. Its translation is CASSLDLGISYEQYF.

The J gene is TRBJ2-7, the V gene TRBV4-1, with TRBD2 matching over 8 bases. V gave up 3 bases and J gave up 6 bases; unmatched junction bases: 4. The germline V gene encodes CDR1 MGHRA and CDR2 YSYEKL. This CDR3 has 13 residues. CDR3 region: CASSQHSGSEQYF. CDR3 nucleotides: TGCGCCAGCAGCCAGCACAGCGGGAGCGAGCAGTACTTC.

The chain uses TRBV5-6 and TRBJ2-1; 7 bases align to TRBD2. This CDR3 is 14 amino acids long. Per germline, CDR1 SGHDT and CDR2 YYEEEE. Trimming took 4 bases from V and 2 from J; bases not matched to a gene: 3. The chain's CDR3 is CASSRGTTYNEQFF. CDR3 nucleotides: TGTGCCAGCAGCCGCGGGACTACCTACAATGAGCAGTTCTTC.

The rearrangement joins TRBV7-8 to TRBJ1-1; 8 positions match TRBD1. Germline V gene data show CDR1 as SGHVS and CDR2 as FQNEAQ. Losses at the gene ends were 8 bases for V and 5 bases for J; bases not matched to a gene: 7. CDR3 size: 13 residues. The CDR3 DNA reads TGTGCCAGCGTCCGACAGGGGTGGACTGAAGCTTTCTTT. This gives the protein CASVRQGWTEAFF. Full variable domain (missing parts from reference TRBV7-8 and TRBJ1-1): GAGVSQSPRYKVAKRGQDVALRCDPISGHVSLFWYQQALGQGPEFLTYFQNEAQLDKSGLPSDRFFAERPEGSVSTLKIQRTQQEDSAVYLCASVRQGWTEAFFGQGTRLTVV.

This clonotype was detected once. The chain employs TRBV7-8 and TRBJ2-7; 9 bases map to TRBD2. Trimming at V came to 5 bases and at J to 3 bases, leaving 20 bases not matched to a gene. The CDR3 loop spans 19 amino acids. CDR1 SGHVS and CDR2 FQNEAQ come from the germline V gene. CDR3 nucleotide sequence: TGTGCCAGCAGCAGAGGAACTACTTCCGCCGGGACTAGCCGCTACGAGCAGTACTTC. Protein: CASSRGTTSAGTSRYEQYF.

The V gene is TRBV27, the J gene TRBJ2-7, with D tentatively TRBD1 or TRBD2 (6 bases each). Germline values: CDR1 MNHEY, CDR2 SMNVEV (reference sequence). The ends were cut back, 3 bases at V and 3 bases at J, with 9 bases in the middle. CDR3 size: 13 residues. CDR3 protein: CASSFGGLYEQYF. The CDR3 coding sequence is TGTGCCAGCAGTTTTGGGGGGCTCTACGAGCAGTACTTC.

The chain combines TRBV7-9 with TRBJ1-1; D ambiguous. Germline assignment: CDR1 SEHNR and CDR2 FQNEAQ (reference sequence). The germline V and J ends were trimmed by 3 bases and 4 bases, with 9 bases remaining between them. This CDR3 spans 13 amino acids. This CDR3 reads CASSFPRTTEAFF. The CDR3 region has the DNA TGTGCCAGCAGCTTCCCCAGGACCACTGAAGCTTTCTTT.